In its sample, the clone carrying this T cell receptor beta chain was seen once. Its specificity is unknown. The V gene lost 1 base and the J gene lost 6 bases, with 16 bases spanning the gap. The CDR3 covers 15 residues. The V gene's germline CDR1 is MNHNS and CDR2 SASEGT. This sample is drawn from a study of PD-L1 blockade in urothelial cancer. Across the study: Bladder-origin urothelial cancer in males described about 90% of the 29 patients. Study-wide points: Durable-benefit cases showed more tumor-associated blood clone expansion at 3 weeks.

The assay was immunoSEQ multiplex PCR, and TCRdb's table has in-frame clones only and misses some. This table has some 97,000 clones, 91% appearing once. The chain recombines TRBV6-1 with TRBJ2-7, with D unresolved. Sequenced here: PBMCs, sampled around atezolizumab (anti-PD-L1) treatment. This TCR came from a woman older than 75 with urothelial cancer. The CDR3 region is CASSEGQANLVEQYF. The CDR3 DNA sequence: TGTGCCAGCAGTGAAGGCCAGGCGAACTTGGTCGAGCAGTACTTC.